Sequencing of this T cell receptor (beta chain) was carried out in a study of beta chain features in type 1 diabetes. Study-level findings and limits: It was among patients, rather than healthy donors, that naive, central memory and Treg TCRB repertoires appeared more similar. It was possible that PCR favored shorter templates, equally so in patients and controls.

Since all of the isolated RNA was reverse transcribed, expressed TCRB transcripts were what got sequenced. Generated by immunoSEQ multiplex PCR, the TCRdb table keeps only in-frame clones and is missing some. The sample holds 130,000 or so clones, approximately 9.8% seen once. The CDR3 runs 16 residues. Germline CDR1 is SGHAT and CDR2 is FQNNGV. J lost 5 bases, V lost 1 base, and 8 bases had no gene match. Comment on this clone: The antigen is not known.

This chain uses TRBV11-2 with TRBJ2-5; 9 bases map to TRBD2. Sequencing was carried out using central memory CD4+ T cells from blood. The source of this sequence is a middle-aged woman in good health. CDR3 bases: TGTGCCAGCAGCTTAGGAGGCGGCGGGGGGGCGGAGACCCAGTACTTC. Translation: CASSLGGGGGAETQYF.